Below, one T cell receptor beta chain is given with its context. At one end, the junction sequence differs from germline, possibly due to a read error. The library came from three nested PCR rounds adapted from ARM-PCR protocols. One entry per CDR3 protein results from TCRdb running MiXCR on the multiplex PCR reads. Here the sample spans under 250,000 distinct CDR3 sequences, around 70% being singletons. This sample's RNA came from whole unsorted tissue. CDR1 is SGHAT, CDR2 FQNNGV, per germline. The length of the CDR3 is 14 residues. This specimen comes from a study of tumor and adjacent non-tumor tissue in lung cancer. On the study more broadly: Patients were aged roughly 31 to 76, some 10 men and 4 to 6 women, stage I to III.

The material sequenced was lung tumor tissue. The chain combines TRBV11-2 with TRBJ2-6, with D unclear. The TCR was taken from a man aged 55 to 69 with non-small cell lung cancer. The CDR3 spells CASNPISGANVLTF. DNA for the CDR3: TGTGCCAGCAATCCTATATCTGGAGCCAACGTCCTTACTTTC.